Listed below are T cell receptor beta chains from one sample, sequenced in a study of T cells in Graves' hyperthyroidism and ophthalmopathy. TCRdb reprocessed the multiplex PCR reads via MiXCR and lists one record per CDR3 protein. Here the sample spans about 300,000 distinct CDR3 sequences, around 19% being singletons. Sequencing was done on a sample of blood. Receptor source: a man between 50 and 59 years old with Graves' ophthalmopathy. CDR3s include the opening cysteine and the closing phenylalanine or tryptophan. D genes are given only for firm matches. Clone size appears in some rows only: once, few, many, or a class for an expanded clone.

>NA|TRBJ2-1|NA|TRBV19
CASSIGRINEQFF
TGTGCCAGTAGTATAGGCCGTATCAATGAGCAGTTCTTC
>NA|TRBJ1-1|few|TRBV6-1
CASVYRATEAFF
TGTGCCAGCGTTTACAGGGCCACTGAAGCTTTCTTT
>NA|TRBJ1-2|NA|TRBV7-9
CASSLIKGRRDYGYTF
TGTGCCAGCAGCTTAATTAAAGGCAGGCGAGACTATGGCTACACCTTC
>NA|TRBJ1-4|many|TRBV14
CASSQDWGTNEKLFF
TGTGCCAGCAGCCAAGATTGGGGAACTAATGAAAAACTGTTTTTT
>NA|TRBJ2-3|many|TRBV3-1
CASSQGSGGTQYF
TGTGCCAGCAGCCAAGGGTCTGGTGGTACGCAGTATTTT
>TRBD1|TRBJ1-4|NA|TRBV6-2/TRBV6-3
CASSPRPGQGAIIEKLFF
TGTGCCAGCAGTCCCCGTCCGGGACAGGGGGCGATAATCGAGAAACTGTTTTTT
>NA|TRBJ1-5|few|TRBV19
CASSTGGGSNQPQHF
TGTGCCAGTAGTACGGGGGGCGGGAGCAATCAGCCCCAGCATTTT
>NA|TRBJ2-5|many|TRBV11-1
CASSPDSTPLGETQYF
TGTGCCAGCAGCCCCGATTCGACACCCTTGGGAGAGACCCAGTACTTC
>NA|TRBJ1-4|NA|TRBV20-1
CSARDGPLNEKLFF
TGCAGTGCTAGAGATGGGCCCTTGAATGAAAAACTGTTTTTT
>NA|TRBJ1-3|few|TRBV30
CAWGGPDSGNTIYF
TGTGCCTGGGGGGGACCGGACTCTGGAAACACCATATATTTT
>NA|TRBJ2-1|NA|TRBV20-1
CSARSPHGTVSYNEQFF
TGCAGTGCTAGGAGTCCCCACGGGACCGTCTCCTACAATGAGCAGTTCTTC
>NA|TRBJ1-5|few|TRBV30
CAWQGHSNQPQHF
TGTGCCTGGCAGGGACATAGCAATCAGCCCCAGCATTTT
>NA|TRBJ1-1|many|TRBV18
CASSPENTEAFF
TGTGCCAGCTCACCGGAAAACACTGAAGCTTTCTTT